These 11 T cell receptor beta chains share one sample of origin, sequenced in a study of blood T cells in healthy people across ages. A J-beta primer mix and a sample-barcoded 5' primer were used in a second PCR of roughly 6 to 11 cycles. MiXCR was run by TCRdb on the 5' RACE reads, yielding one entry per CDR3 protein. This table has fewer than 1 million distinct CDR3 sequences, approximately 44% appearing once. Sequenced: blood. The receptors come from a man aged 55-75 years in good health.

The chain carries TRBV5-1 and TRBJ2-1; 8 nucleotides line up with TRBD2. Germline V lookup: CDR1 SGHRS, CDR2 YFSETQ. This CDR3 has 15 residues. J lost 2 bases, V lost 1 base, and 2 bases had no gene match. The CDR3 coding sequence is TGCGCCAGCAGCTTGAACGGGGGGGCCTACAATGAGCAGTTCTTC. This gives the protein CASSLNGGAYNEQFF.

J is TRBJ2-7 and V is TRBV12-5; a weak D match, TRBD2 (6 bases). This CDR3 spans 17 amino acids. CDR1 and CDR2 (germline): LGHNT, FRNRAP. Trimming removed 0 bases at V and 4 bases at J, with 19 bases between. This CDR3 is CASGLVPGQNREYEQYF. CDR3 coding DNA: TGTGCTAGTGGTTTGGTACCCGGTCAAAATCGGGAGTACGAGCAGTACTTC.

The V gene is TRBV12-3 or TRBV12-4, the J gene TRBJ1-2, with a tentative D call TRBD1 (6 bases). The V and J ends lost 6 bases and 7 bases respectively, with 9 bases between them. This CDR3 contains 11 residues. The CDR3 sequence is CASRSRGGYTF. In DNA, the CDR3 is TGTGCCAGCAGATCCAGGGGTGGCTACACCTTC.

The V gene is TRBV12-3 or TRBV12-4, the J gene TRBJ1-1; D gene ambiguous. V lost 5 bases, J lost 0 bases, and 10 bases lay in between. The CDR3 runs to 14 residues. This CDR3 reads CASSVRIVNTEAFF. CDR3 nucleotides: TGTGCCAGCAGTGTTAGGATTGTGAACACTGAAGCTTTCTTT.

The CDR3 protein is CASSEVQGDYGYTF. CDR3 nucleotide sequence: TGTGCCAGCAGTGAAGTGCAGGGTGACTATGGCTACACCTTC. The rearrangement uses TRBV25-1 and TRBJ1-2, with TRBD1 as a possible D gene (5 bases). CDR1 and CDR2 (germline): MGHDK, SYGVNS. CDR3 length: 14 amino acids. Trimming removed 2 bases at V and 3 bases at J, with 10 bases between.

V usage is TRBV7-2 and J usage is TRBJ1-2, with 9 bases that match TRBD1. The junction had 5 bases not matched to a gene; V was cut back by 4 bases and J by 5 bases. This CDR3 has 14 residues. From germline, CDR1 is SGHTA and CDR2 FQGNSA. This CDR3 reads CASSYGGTGYGYTF. In nucleotides, the CDR3 is TGTGCCAGCAGCTACGGAGGGACAGGGTATGGCTACACCTTC.

This clonotype has just a few counts. J is TRBJ2-7 and V is TRBV20-1; the D gene is possibly TRBD1 (6 bases). Per germline, CDR1 DFQATT and CDR2 SNEGSKA (reference sequence). The V end lost 4 bases, the J end lost 5 bases, and 18 bases lay between the germline ends. The CDR3 contains 14 residues. The CDR3 DNA reads as TGCAGTGCTACGAATGGGGGCCTTGGCGACGAGCAGTACTTC. Protein product: CSATNGGLGDEQYF.

This clonotype was seen a few times. The V gene is TRBV6-2 or TRBV6-3, the J gene TRBJ1-1; 8 bases are shared with TRBD1. The CDR3 totals 16 residues. Germline assignment: CDR1 MNHEY and CDR2 SVGEGT. The V gene end was trimmed by 6 bases and the J gene end by 1 base; junction bases not matched to a gene: 10. CDR3 residues: CASRPGTGLQNTEAFF. CDR3 in DNA: TGTGCCAGCAGACCCGGGACAGGCCTTCAGAACACTGAAGCTTTCTTT.

This clonotype was counted at least ten times. At one end, the junction sequence differs from germline, possibly due to a read error. The chain has TRBV5-1 and TRBJ2-5; D is unresolved. CDR3 length: 13 amino acids. Germline V gene lookup returns CDR1 SGHRS and CDR2 YFSETQ. CDR3 coding DNA: TGTGCCAGCAGCTTTGGGCCACAAGAGACCCAGTACTTC. It specifies CASSFGPQETQYF.

The chain recombines TRBV7-9 with TRBJ2-2; TRBD1 might be the D (6 bases). The V gene's germline CDR1 is SEHNR and CDR2 FQNEAQ (reference sequence). Trimming left V 7 bases short and J 5 bases short, with 23 bases between. This CDR3 spans 17 amino acids. CDR3 sequence: CASNPGTGTGRTGELFF. In nucleotides, the CDR3 is TGTGCCAGCAACCCCGGAACGGGAACAGGGCGAACCGGGGAGCTGTTTTTT.

This rearrangement joins TRBV7-2 to TRBJ1-3; 11 bases map to TRBD1. Germline V gene data show CDR1 as SGHTA and CDR2 as FQGNSA. Unmatched junction bases numbered 8, after V lost 5 bases and J lost 14 bases. There are 13 residues in the CDR3. CDR3 amino acids: CASSPGTGGVVYF. The CDR3 DNA reads TGTGCCAGCAGCCCCGGGACAGGGGGAGTCGTATATTTT.